This entry describes one TCR beta chain. Measured with immunoSEQ multiplex PCR; TCRdb has only the in-frame clones, and not every one. The sample has a few thousand clones, about three quarters seen once. CDR1 and CDR2 from the germline V gene are MNHNS and SASEGT. V was cut by 4 bases and J by 5 bases, with 20 bases left in between. The CDR3 sequence is 16 residues long. This specimen belongs to a study of T cells and copy number aberrations in small-cell lung cancer. The receptor comes from a man aged 60 to 75 with small cell lung cancer. This chain joins TRBV6-1 and TRBJ2-5; perhaps TRBD1 as D (7 bases). The sample comprised tumor tissue. CDR3: CASSATGPRGVETQYF. CDR3 coding DNA: TGTGCCAGCAGTGCAACGGGTCCCAGGGGGGTGGAGACCCAGTACTTC.